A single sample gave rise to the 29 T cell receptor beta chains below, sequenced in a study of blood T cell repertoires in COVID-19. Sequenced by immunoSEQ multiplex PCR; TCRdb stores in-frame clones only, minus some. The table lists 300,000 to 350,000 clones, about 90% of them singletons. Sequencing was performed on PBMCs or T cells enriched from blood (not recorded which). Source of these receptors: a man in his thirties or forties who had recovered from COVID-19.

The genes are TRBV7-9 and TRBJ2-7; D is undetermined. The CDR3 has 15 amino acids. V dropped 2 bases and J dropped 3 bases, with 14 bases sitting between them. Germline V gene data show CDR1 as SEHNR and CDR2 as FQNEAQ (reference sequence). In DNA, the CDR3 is TGTGCCAGCAGCTTAACTACCCCACCTCTCTACGAGCAGTACTTC. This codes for CASSLTTPPLYEQYF. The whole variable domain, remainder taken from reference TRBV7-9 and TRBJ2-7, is DTGVSQNPRHKITKRGQNVTFRCDPISEHNRLYWYRQTLGQGPEFLTYFQNEAQLEKSRLLSDRFSAERPKGSFSTLEIQRTEQGDSAMYLCASSLTTPPLYEQYFGPGTRLTVT.

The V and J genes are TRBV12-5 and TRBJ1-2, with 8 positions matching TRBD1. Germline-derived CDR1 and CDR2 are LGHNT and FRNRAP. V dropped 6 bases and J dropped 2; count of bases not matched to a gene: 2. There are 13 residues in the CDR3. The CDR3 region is CASGNRGNYGYTF. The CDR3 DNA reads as TGTGCTAGTGGAAACAGGGGGAACTATGGCTACACCTTC. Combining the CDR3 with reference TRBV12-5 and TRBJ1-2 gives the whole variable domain DARVTQTPRHKVTEMGQEVTMRCQPILGHNTVFWYRQTMMQGLELLAYFRNRAPLDDSGMPKDRFSAEMPDATLATLKIQPSEPRDSAVYFCASGNRGNYGYTFGSGTRLTVV.

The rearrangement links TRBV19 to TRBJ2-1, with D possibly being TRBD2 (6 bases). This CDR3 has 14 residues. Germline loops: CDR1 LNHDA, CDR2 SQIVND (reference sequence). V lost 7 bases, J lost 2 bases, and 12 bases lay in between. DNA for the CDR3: TGTGCCAGTACCTTTAGCGGTCCCTACAATGAGCAGTTCTTC. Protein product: CASTFSGPYNEQFF.

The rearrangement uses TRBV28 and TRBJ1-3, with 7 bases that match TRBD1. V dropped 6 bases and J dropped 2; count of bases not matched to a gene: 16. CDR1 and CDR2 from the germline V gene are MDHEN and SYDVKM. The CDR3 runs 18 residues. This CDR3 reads CASSPLWGHRGTGNTIYF. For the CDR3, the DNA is TGTGCCAGCAGCCCCTTATGGGGGCACAGGGGAACTGGAAACACCATATATTTT.

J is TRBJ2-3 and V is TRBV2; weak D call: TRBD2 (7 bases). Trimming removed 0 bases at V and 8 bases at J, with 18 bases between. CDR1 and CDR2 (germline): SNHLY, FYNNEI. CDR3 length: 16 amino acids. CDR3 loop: CASSEAPGGGGGTQYF. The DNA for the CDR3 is TGTGCCAGCAGTGAAGCGCCGGGGGGCGGGGGAGGTACGCAGTATTTT. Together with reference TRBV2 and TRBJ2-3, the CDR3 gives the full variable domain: EPEVTQTPSHQVTQMGQEVILRCVPISNHLYFYWYRQILGQKVEFLVSFYNNEISEKSEIFDDQFSVERPDGSNFTLKIRSTKLEDSAMYFCASSEAPGGGGGTQYFGPGTRLTVL.

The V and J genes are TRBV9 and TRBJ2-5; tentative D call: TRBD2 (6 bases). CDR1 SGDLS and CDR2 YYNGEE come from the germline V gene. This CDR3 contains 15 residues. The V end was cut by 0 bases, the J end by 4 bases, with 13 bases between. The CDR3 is CASSVVDTGGETQYF. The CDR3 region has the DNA TGTGCCAGCAGCGTAGTGGACACCGGGGGAGAGACCCAGTACTTC.

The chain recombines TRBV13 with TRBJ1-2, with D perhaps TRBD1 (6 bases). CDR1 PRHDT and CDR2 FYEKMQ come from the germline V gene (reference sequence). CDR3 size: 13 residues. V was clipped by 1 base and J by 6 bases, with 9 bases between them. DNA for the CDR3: TGTGCCAGCAGCTTAGACAGGGTTCATGGCTACACCTTC. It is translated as CASSLDRVHGYTF.

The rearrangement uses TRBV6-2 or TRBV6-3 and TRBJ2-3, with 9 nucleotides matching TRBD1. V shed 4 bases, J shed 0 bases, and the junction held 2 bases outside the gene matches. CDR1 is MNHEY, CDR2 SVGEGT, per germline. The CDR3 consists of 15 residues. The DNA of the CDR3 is TGTGCCAGCAGTTGGGACAGGGAGAGCACAGATACGCAGTATTTT. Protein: CASSWDRESTDTQYF.

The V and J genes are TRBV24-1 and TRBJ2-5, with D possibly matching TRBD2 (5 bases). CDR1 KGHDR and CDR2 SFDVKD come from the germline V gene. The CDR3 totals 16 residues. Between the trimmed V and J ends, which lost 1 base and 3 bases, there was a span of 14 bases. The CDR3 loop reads CATSDLGWSGEETQYF. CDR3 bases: TGTGCCACCAGTGATTTAGGTTGGAGCGGAGAAGAGACCCAGTACTTC.

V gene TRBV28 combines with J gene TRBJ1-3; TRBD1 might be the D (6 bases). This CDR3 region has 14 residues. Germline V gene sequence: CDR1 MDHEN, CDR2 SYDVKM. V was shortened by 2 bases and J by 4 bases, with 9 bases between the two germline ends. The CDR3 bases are TGTGCCAGCAGTTTAACAGGGACCGGAAACACCATATATTTT. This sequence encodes CASSLTGTGNTIYF. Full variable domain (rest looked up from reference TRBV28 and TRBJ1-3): DVKVTQSSRYLVKRTGEKVFLECVQDMDHENMFWYRQDPGLGLRLIYFSYDVKMKEKGDIPEGYSVSREKKERFSLILESASTNQTSMYLCASSLTGTGNTIYFGEGSWLTVV.

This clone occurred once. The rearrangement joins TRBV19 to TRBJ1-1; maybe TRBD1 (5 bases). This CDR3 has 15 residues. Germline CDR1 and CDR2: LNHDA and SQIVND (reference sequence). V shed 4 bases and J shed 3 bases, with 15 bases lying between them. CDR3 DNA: TGTGCCAGTAGTACCTTTCCAGGGTGGTACACTGAAGCTTTCTTT. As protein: CASSTFPGWYTEAFF.

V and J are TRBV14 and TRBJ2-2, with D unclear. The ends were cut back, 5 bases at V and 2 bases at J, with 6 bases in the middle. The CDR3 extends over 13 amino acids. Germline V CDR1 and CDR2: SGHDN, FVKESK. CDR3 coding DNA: TGTGCCAGCAGCTACTACAACACCGGGGAGCTGTTTTTT. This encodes CASSYYNTGELFF.

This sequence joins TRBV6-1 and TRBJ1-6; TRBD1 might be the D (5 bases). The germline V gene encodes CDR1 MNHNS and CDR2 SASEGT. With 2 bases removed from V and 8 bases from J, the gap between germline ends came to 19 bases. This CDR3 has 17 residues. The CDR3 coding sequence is TGTGCCAGCAGTGAAAAGAGGTATAGGGGCGCTTATTCACCCCTCCACTTT. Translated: CASSEKRYRGAYSPLHF.

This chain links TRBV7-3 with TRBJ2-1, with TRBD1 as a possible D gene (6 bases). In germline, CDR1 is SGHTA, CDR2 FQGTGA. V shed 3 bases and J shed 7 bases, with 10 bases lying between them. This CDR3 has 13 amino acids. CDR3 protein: CASSLTGLNEQFF. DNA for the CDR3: TGTGCCAGCAGCTTGACAGGTTTGAATGAGCAGTTCTTC.

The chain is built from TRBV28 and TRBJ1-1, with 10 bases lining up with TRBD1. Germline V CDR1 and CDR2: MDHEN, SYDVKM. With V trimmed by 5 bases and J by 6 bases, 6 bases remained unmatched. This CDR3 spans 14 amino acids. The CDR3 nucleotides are TGTGCCAGCAGTCGGACAGGGGGTGCCGCTGAAGCTTTCTTT. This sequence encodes CASSRTGGAAEAFF.

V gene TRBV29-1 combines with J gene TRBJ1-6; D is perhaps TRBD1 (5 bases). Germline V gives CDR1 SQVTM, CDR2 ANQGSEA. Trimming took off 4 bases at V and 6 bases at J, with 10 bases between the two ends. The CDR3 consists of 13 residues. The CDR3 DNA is TGCAGCGTTGTGCGGGACCCTAATTCACCCCTCCACTTT. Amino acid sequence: CSVVRDPNSPLHF.

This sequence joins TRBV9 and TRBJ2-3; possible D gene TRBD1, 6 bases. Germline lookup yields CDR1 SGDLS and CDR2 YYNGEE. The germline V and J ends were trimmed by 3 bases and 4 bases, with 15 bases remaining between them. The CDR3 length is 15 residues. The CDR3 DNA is TGTGCCAGCAGCGAACAGGGCGGAGTACCAGATACGCAGTATTTT. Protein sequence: CASSEQGGVPDTQYF. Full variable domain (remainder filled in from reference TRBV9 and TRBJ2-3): DSGVTQTPKHLITATGQRVTLRCSPRSGDLSVYWYQQSLDQGLQFLIQYYNGEERAKGNILERFSAQQFPDLHSELNLSSLELGDSALYFCASSEQGGVPDTQYFGPGTRLTVL.

The CDR3: CASSIQTGTKNYGYTF. DNA for the CDR3: TGTGCCAGTAGTATCCAGACGGGTACCAAAAACTATGGCTACACCTTC. The chain employs TRBV19 and TRBJ1-2; the D is unclear. The V gene's germline CDR1 is LNHDA and CDR2 SQIVND (reference sequence). The CDR3 contains 16 residues. V lost 3 bases and J lost 2, with 16 bases in between.

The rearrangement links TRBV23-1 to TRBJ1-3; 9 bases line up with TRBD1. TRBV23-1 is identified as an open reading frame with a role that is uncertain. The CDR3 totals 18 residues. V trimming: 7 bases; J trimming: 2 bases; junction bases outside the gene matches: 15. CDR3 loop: CASTRDREGDGAGNTIYF. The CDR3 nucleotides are TGCGCCAGCACTCGGGACAGGGAAGGAGATGGGGCTGGAAACACCATATATTTT.

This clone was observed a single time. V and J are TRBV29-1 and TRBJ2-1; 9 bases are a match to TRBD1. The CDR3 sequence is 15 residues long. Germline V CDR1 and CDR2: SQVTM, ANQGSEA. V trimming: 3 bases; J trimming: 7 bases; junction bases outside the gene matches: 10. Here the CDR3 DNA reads TGCAGCGTTGATCTACCGGGACAGGGAACGAATGAGCAGTTCTTC. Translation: CSVDLPGQGTNEQFF.

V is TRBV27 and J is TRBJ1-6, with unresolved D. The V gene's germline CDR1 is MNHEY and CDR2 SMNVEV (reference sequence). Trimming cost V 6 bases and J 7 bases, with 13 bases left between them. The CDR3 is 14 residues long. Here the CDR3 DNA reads TGTGCCAGCAGCCGCACTGTCGGGAATTCACCCCTCCACTTT. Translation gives CASSRTVGNSPLHF.

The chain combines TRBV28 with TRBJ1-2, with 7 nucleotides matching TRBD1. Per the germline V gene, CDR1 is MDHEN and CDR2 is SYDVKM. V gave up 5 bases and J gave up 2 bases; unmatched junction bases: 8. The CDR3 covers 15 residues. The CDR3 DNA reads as TGTGCCAGCAGTCTCAACCAGGGGGGAAACTATGGCTACACCTTC. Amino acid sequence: CASSLNQGGNYGYTF.

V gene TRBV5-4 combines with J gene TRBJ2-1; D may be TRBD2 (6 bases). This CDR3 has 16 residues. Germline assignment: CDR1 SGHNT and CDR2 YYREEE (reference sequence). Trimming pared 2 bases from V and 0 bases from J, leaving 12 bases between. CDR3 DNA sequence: TGTGCCAGCAGCTTTCCGGGGGACCGCTCCTACAATGAGCAGTTCTTC. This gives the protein CASSFPGDRSYNEQFF.

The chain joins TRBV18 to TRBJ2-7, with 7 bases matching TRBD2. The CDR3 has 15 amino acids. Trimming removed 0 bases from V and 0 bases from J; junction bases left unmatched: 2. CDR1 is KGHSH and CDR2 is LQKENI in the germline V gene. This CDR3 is CASSPPSGASYEQYF. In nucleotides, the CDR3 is TGTGCCAGCTCACCACCCAGCGGGGCCTCCTACGAGCAGTACTTC.

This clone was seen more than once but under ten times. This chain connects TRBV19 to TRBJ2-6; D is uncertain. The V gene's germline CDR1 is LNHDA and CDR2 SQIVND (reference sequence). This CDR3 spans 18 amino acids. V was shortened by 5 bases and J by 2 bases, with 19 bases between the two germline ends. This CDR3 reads CASSQEYGLLPGANVLTF. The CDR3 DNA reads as TGTGCCAGTAGTCAAGAATATGGCCTTTTACCTGGGGCCAACGTCCTGACTTTC.

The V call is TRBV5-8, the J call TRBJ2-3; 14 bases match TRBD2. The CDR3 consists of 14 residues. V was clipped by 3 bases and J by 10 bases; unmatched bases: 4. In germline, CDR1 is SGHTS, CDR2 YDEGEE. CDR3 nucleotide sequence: TGTGCCAGCAGCTCGGGACTAGCGGGGGTGGCGCAGTATTTT. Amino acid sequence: CASSSGLAGVAQYF.

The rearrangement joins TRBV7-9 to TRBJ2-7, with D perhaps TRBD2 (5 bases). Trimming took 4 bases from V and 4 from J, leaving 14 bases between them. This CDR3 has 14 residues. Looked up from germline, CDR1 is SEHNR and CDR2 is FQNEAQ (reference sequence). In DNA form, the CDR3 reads TGTGCCAGCAGCTCCCCGGGGAGTTGGTACGAGCAGTACTTC. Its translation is CASSSPGSWYEQYF.

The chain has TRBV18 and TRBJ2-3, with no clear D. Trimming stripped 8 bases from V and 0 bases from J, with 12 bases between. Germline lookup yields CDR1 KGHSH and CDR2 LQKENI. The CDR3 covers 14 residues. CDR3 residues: CASRRSSSTDTQYF. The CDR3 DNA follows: TGTGCCAGCAGACGGAGTTCTAGCACAGATACGCAGTATTTT. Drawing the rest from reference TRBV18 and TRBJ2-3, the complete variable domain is NAGVMQNPRHLVRRRGQEARLRCSPMKGHSHVYWYRQLPEEGLKFMVYLQKENIIDESGMPKERFSAEFPKEGPSILRIQQVVRGDSAAYFCASRRSSSTDTQYFGPGTRLTVL.

The CDR3, as DNA: TGTGCCAGCACTTTCGGGAGGGTAGACAATGAGCAGTTCTTC. Translation: CASTFGRVDNEQFF. This chain uses TRBV28 with TRBJ2-1; TRBD2 agrees at 8 bases. J gave up 5 bases and V 7 bases, and 7 bases lay outside the gene matches. Germline V gene sequence: CDR1 MDHEN, CDR2 SYDVKM. This CDR3 spans 14 amino acids. Full variable domain (missing parts from reference TRBV28 and TRBJ2-1): DVKVTQSSRYLVKRTGEKVFLECVQDMDHENMFWYRQDPGLGLRLIYFSYDVKMKEKGDIPEGYSVSREKKERFSLILESASTNQTSMYLCASTFGRVDNEQFFGPGTRLTVL.